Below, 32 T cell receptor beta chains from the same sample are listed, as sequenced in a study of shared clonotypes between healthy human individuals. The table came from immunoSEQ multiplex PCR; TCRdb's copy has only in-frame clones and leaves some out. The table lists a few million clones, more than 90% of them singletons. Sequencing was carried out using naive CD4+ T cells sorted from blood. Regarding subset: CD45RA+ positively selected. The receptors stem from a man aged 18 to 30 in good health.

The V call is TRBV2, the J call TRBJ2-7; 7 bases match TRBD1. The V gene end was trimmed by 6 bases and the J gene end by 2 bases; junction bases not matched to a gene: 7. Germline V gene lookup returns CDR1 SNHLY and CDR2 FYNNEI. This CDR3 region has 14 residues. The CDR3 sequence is CASRDWDSPYEQYF. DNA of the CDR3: TGTGCCAGCAGAGACTGGGACAGCCCCTACGAGCAGTACTTC. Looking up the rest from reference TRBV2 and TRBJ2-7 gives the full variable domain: EPEVTQTPSHQVTQMGQEVILRCVPISNHLYFYWYRQILGQKVEFLVSFYNNEISEKSEIFDDQFSVERPDGSNFTLKIRSTKLEDSAMYFCASRDWDSPYEQYFGPGTRLTVT.

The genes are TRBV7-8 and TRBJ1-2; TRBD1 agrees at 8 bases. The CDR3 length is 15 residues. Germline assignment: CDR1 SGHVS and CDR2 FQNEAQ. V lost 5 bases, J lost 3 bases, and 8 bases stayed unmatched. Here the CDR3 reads CASSHPSGGDYGYTF. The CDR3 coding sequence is TGTGCCAGCAGCCATCCCTCAGGGGGCGACTATGGCTACACCTTC.

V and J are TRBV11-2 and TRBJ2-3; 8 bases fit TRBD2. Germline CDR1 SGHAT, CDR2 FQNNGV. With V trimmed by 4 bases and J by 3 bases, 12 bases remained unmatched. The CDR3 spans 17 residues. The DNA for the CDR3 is TGTGCCAGCAGCTCATTCCCTGGGACTAGTCGAACAGATACGCAGTATTTT. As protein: CASSSFPGTSRTDTQYF.

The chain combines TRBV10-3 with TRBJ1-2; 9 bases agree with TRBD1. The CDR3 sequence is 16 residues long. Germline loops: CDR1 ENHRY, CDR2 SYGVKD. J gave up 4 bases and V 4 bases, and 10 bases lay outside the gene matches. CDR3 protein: CAISGDRAGWIYGYTF. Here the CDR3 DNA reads TGTGCCATCAGTGGGGACAGGGCAGGGTGGATCTATGGCTACACCTTC.

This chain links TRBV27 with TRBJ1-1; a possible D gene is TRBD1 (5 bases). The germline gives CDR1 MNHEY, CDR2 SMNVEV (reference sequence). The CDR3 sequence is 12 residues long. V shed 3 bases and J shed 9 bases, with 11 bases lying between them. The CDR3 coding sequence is TGTGCCAGCAGTTTTGGTAGGGGAAAAGCTTTCTTT. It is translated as CASSFGRGKAFF.

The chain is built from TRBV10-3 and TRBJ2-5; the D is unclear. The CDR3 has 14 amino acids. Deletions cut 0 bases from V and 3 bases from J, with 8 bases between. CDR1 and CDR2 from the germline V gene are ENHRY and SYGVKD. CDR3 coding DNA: TGTGCCATCAGTGAGTCCGGGTCCGAAGAGACCCAGTACTTC. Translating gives CAISESGSEETQYF.

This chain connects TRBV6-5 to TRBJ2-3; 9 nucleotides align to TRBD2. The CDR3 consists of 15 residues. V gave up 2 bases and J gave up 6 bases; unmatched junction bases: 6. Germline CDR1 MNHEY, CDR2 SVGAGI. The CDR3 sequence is CASSYAASGEDTQYF. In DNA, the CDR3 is TGTGCCAGCAGTTACGCGGCTAGCGGGGAGGATACGCAGTATTTT.

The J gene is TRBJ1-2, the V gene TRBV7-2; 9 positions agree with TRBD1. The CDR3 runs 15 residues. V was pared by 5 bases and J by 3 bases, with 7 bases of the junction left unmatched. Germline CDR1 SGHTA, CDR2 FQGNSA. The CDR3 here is CASSPGDREYYGYTF. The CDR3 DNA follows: TGTGCCAGCAGCCCAGGGGACAGGGAGTACTATGGCTACACCTTC.

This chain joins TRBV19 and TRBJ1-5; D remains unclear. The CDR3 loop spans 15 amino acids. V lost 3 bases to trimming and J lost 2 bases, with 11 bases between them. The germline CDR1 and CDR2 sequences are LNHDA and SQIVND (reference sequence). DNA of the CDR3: TGTGCCAGTAGTATCTGGGGAGGTGGCAATCAGCCCCAGCATTTT. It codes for CASSIWGGGNQPQHF.

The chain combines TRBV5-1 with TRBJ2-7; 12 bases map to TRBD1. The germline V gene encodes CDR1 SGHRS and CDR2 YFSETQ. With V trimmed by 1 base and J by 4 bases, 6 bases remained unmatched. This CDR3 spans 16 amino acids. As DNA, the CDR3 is TGCGCCAGCAGCTTGCACGGGACAGGGGGCTCTTACGAGCAGTACTTC. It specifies CASSLHGTGGSYEQYF.

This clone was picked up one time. The CDR3 loop reads CASSYGDHGVETQYF. The CDR3 DNA reads TGTGCCAGCAGTTACGGGGATCACGGGGTGGAGACCCAGTACTTC. The chain uses TRBV6-5 and TRBJ2-5; maybe TRBD2 (5 bases). Trimming took 2 bases from V and 5 from J, leaving 15 bases between them. The CDR3 totals 15 residues. Germline V CDR1 and CDR2: MNHEY, SVGAGI.

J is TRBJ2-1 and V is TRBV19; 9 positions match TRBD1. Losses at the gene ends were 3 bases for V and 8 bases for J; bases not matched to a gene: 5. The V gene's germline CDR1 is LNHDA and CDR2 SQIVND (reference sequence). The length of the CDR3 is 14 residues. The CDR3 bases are TGTGCCAGTAGTATTTGGACAGGGGAATATGAGCAGTTCTTC. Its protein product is CASSIWTGEYEQFF. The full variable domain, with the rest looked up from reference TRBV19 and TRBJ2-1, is DGGITQSPKYLFRKEGQNVTLSCEQNLNHDAMYWYRQDPGQGLRLIYYSQIVNDFQKGDIAEGYSVSREKKESFPLTVTSAQKNPTAFYLCASSIWTGEYEQFFGPGTRLTVL.

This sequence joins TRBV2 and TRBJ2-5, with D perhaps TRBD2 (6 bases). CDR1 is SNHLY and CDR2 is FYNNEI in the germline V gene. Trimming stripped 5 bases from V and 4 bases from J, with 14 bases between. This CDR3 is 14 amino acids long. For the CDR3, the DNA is TGTGCCAGCAGTAACCGGGACTCGTTAGAGACCCAGTACTTC. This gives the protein CASSNRDSLETQYF.

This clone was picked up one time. This chain's CDR3 is CAIREIPSYEQYF. The CDR3 nucleotides are TGTGCCATCAGGGAAATCCCCTCCTACGAGCAGTACTTC. V and J are TRBV10-3 and TRBJ2-7; D not resolved. The CDR3 has 13 residues. From germline, CDR1 is ENHRY and CDR2 SYGVKD. Between the trimmed V and J ends, which lost 6 bases and 0 bases, there was a span of 9 bases.

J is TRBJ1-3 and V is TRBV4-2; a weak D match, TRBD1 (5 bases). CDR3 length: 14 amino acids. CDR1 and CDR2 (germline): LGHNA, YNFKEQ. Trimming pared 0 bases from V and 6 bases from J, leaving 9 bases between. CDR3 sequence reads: CASSQEPGQNTIYF. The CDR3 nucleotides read TGTGCCAGCAGCCAAGAACCGGGGCAAAACACCATATATTTT.

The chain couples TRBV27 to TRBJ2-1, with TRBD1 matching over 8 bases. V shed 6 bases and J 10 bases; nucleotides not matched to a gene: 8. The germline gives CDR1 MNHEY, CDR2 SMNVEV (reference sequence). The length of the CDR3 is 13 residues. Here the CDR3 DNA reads TGTGCCAGCAGCCCCTCCCCAGGGGGCGAGCAGTTCTTC. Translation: CASSPSPGGEQFF.

DNA of the CDR3: TGTGCCAGCAGCTTAGGACTAGCGGGAGGAGCCTACGAGCAGTACTTC. Protein sequence: CASSLGLAGGAYEQYF. This rearrangement joins TRBV13 to TRBJ2-7, with 12 bases that match TRBD2. Germline V gene data show CDR1 as PRHDT and CDR2 as FYEKMQ (reference sequence). The length of the CDR3 is 16 residues. Trimming at V came to 0 bases and at J to 2 bases, leaving 2 bases not matched to a gene.

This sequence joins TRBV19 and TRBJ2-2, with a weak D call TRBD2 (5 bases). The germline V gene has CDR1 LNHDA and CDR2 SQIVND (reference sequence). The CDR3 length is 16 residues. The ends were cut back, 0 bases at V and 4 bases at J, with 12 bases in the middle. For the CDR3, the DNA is TGTGCCAGTAGTATAGAGGCGGGTTATATCACCGGGGAGCTGTTTTTT. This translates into CASSIEAGYITGELFF.

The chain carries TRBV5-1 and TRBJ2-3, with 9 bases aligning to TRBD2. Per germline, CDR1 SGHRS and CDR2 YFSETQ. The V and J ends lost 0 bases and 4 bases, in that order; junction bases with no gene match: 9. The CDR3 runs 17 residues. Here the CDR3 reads CASSLAPTGTSPDTQYF. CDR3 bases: TGCGCCAGCAGCTTGGCCCCGACCGGGACTAGCCCAGATACGCAGTATTTT.

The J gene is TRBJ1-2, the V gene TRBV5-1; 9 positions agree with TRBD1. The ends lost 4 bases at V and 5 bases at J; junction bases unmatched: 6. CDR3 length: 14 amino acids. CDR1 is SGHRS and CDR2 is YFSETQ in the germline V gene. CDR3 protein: CASSTGGGEYGYTF. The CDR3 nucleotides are TGCGCCAGCAGCACAGGGGGCGGGGAATATGGCTACACCTTC.

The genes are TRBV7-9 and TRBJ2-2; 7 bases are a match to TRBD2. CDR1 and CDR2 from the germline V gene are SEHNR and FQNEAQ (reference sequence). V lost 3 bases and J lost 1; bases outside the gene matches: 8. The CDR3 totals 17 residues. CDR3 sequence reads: CASSLRLAEWNTGELFF. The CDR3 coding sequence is TGTGCCAGCAGCTTGCGGCTAGCGGAGTGGAACACCGGGGAGCTGTTTTTT. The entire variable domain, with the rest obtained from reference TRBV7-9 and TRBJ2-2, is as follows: DTGVSQNPRHKITKRGQNVTFRCDPISEHNRLYWYRQTLGQGPEFLTYFQNEAQLEKSRLLSDRFSAERPKGSFSTLEIQRTEQGDSAMYLCASSLRLAEWNTGELFFGEGSRLTVL.

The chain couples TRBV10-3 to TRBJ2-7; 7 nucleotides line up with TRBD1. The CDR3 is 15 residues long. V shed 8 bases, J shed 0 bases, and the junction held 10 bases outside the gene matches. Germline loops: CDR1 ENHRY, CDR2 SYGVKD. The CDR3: CAIGPGQSFSYEQYF. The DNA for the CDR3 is TGTGCCATCGGACCGGGACAGAGCTTCTCCTACGAGCAGTACTTC.

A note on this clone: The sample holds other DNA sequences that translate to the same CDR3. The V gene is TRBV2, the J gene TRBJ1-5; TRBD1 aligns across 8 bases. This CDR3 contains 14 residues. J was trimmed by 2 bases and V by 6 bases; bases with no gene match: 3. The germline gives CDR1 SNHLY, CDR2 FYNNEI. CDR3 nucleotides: TGTGCCAGCAGCGGACAGGGTGGCAATCAGCCCCAGCATTTT. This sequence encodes CASSGQGGNQPQHF. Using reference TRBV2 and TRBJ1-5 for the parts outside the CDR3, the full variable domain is EPEVTQTPSHQVTQMGQEVILRCVPISNHLYFYWYRQILGQKVEFLVSFYNNEISEKSEIFDDQFSVERPDGSNFTLKIRSTKLEDSAMYFCASSGQGGNQPQHFGDGTRLSIL.

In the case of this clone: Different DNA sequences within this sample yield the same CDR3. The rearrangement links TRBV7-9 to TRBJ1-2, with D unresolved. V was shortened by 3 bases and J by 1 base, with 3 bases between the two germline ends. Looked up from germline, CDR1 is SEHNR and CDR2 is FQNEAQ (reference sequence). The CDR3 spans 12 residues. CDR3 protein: CASSLVNYGYTF. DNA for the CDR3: TGTGCCAGCAGCTTGGTTAACTATGGCTACACCTTC.

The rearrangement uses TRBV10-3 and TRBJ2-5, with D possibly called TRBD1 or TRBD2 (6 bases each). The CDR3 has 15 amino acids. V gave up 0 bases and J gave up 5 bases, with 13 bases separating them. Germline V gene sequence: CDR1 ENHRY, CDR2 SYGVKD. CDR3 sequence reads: CAISESLGGGETQYF. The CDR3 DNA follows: TGTGCCATCAGTGAGTCTCTAGGAGGGGGGGAGACCCAGTACTTC.

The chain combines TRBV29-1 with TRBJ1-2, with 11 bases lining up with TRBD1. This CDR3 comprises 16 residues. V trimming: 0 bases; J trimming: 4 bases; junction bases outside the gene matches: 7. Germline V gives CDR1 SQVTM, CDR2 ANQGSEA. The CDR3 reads CSVEDRTGGFVYGYTF. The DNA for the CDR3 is TGCAGCGTTGAAGATCGGACAGGGGGCTTCGTCTATGGCTACACCTTC.

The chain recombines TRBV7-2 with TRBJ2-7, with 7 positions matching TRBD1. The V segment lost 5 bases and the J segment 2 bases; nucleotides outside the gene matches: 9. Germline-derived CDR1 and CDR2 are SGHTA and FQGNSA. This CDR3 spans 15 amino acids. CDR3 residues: CASSLVDRPPYEQYF. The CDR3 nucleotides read TGTGCCAGCAGCCTTGTGGACAGGCCACCCTACGAGCAGTACTTC.

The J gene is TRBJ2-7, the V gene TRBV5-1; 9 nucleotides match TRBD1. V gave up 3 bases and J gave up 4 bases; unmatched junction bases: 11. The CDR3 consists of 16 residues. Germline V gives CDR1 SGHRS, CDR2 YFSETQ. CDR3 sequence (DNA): TGCGCCAGCAGCTCCGAAGGACAGGGGCAGGGATACGAGCAGTACTTC. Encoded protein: CASSSEGQGQGYEQYF.

The CDR3 region is CASSSPRLGFTDTQYF. The DNA for the CDR3 is TGTGCCAGCAGCTCACCAAGACTGGGATTCACAGATACGCAGTATTTT. The chain joins TRBV7-2 to TRBJ2-3; unclear D gene. The V end lost 4 bases, the J end lost 2 bases, and 16 bases lay between the germline ends. Germline V gene lookup returns CDR1 SGHTA and CDR2 FQGNSA. This CDR3 has 16 amino acids.

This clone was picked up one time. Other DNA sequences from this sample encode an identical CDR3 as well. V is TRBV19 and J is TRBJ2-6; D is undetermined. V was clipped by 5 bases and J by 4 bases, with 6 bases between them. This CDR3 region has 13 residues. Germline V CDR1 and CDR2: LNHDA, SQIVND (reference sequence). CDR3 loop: CASSGKGANVLTF. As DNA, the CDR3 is TGTGCCAGTAGTGGGAAGGGGGCCAACGTCCTGACTTTC.

The CDR3 bases are TGTGCCAGCAGGTCAACAGGTTTGAGCAATCAGCCCCAGCATTTT. It is translated as CASRSTGLSNQPQHF. The chain uses TRBV6-5 and TRBJ1-5; a weak D match, TRBD1 (5 bases). Germline lookup yields CDR1 MNHEY and CDR2 SVGAGI. The CDR3 is made up of 15 amino acids. V lost 6 bases and J lost 1, with 13 bases in between.

CDR3 in DNA: TGTGCCAGCAGCCCTTTGACTAGCGAAGTCGACAATGAGCAGTTCTTC. It yields the protein CASSPLTSEVDNEQFF. This chain links TRBV7-2 with TRBJ2-1; 8 positions agree with TRBD2. The junction had 11 bases not matched to a gene; V was cut back by 5 bases and J by 5 bases. Germline assignment: CDR1 SGHTA and CDR2 FQGNSA. The CDR3 runs 16 residues.